The 17 T cell receptor beta chains in this list originate from one sample, sequenced in a study of blood T cell repertoires in COVID-19. Generated by immunoSEQ multiplex PCR, the TCRdb table keeps only in-frame clones and is missing some. The profile shows 29,000 or so clones, roughly 86% of them singletons. The sample consisted of peripheral blood. The receptors come from a human donor in a cohort sampled during active COVID-19. The donor label of this sample is uncertain.

V and J are TRBV12-3 or TRBV12-4 and TRBJ1-5; 9 bases fit TRBD1. The CDR3 runs to 13 residues. The V gene end was trimmed by 8 bases and the J gene end by 7 bases; junction bases not matched to a gene: 6. This CDR3 reads CASEQGANQPQHF. The CDR3, as DNA: TGTGCCAGCGAACAGGGGGCGAACCAGCCCCAGCATTTT.

The chain has TRBV6-2 or TRBV6-3 and TRBJ2-6, with D possibly TRBD2 on 6 matching bases. The germline gives CDR1 MNHEY, CDR2 SVGEGT. V was clipped by 6 bases and J by 1 base, with 19 bases between them. The CDR3 runs to 18 residues. The chain's CDR3 is CASSPRGAGRSGANVLTF. CDR3 DNA sequence: TGTGCCAGCAGCCCTCGAGGGGCGGGAAGGTCTGGGGCCAACGTCCTGACTTTC.

The chain uses TRBV2 and TRBJ1-1, with a possible D match to TRBD1 (5 bases). Per germline, CDR1 SNHLY and CDR2 FYNNEI. The CDR3 has 13 residues. V lost 7 bases and J lost 0, with 9 bases in between. The CDR3 DNA reads TGTGCCAGCACAGGGAAGGTGAACACTGAAGCTTTCTTT. Amino acid sequence: CASTGKVNTEAFF. The whole variable domain, filled in from reference TRBV2 and TRBJ1-1, reads EPEVTQTPSHQVTQMGQEVILRCVPISNHLYFYWYRQILGQKVEFLVSFYNNEISEKSEIFDDQFSVERPDGSNFTLKIRSTKLEDSAMYFCASTGKVNTEAFFGQGTRLTVV.

The chain couples TRBV28 to TRBJ2-2; tentative D call: TRBD2 (5 bases). V was pared by 2 bases and J by 6 bases, with 16 bases between. The germline V gene encodes CDR1 MDHEN and CDR2 SYDVKM. This CDR3 is 16 amino acids long. The CDR3 loop is CASSLLVGLEAGELFF. The CDR3 DNA reads as TGTGCCAGCAGTTTACTAGTCGGACTTGAGGCCGGGGAGCTGTTTTTT.

This clone is a singleton in its sample. The chain couples TRBV10-2 to TRBJ2-7; D is possibly TRBD2 (6 bases). CDR3 size: 15 residues. V was pared by 3 bases and J by 0 bases, with 12 bases between. The germline V gene has CDR1 WSHSY and CDR2 SAAADI. CDR3 sequence: CASSDSGESSYEQYF. The CDR3 nucleotides read TGCGCCAGCAGTGACTCGGGAGAGAGCTCCTACGAGCAGTACTTC.

This chain links TRBV5-1 with TRBJ2-1, with 9 bases that match TRBD2. CDR1 and CDR2 (germline): SGHRS, YFSETQ. CDR3 size: 18 residues. Trimming took 0 bases from V and 7 from J; bases not matched to a gene: 14. The CDR3 spells CASSLVGSGASGKNEQFF. In nucleotides, the CDR3 is TGCGCCAGCAGCTTGGTGGGCTCGGGAGCTAGCGGGAAAAATGAGCAGTTCTTC.

Only one count was recorded for this clone. The rearrangement uses TRBV27 and TRBJ2-5, with D perhaps TRBD1 (6 bases). The ends were cut back, 8 bases at V and 6 bases at J, with 22 bases in the middle. There are 15 residues in the CDR3. CDR1 is MNHEY and CDR2 is SMNVEV in the germline V gene (reference sequence). The CDR3 DNA sequence: TGTGCCAGCGGACCTAAAGACAGGTCTTTGAAGACCCAGTACTTC. Translating gives CASGPKDRSLKTQYF.

The chain combines TRBV9 with TRBJ2-1; 8 bases fit TRBD2. Germline V CDR1 and CDR2: SGDLS, YYNGEE. The V and J ends lost 0 bases and 6 bases, in that order; junction bases with no gene match: 8. The length of the CDR3 is 16 residues. CDR3 in amino acids: CASSVEAGARTNEQFF. The CDR3 region has the DNA TGTGCCAGCAGCGTAGAAGCGGGGGCTCGTACCAATGAGCAGTTCTTC.

The chain links TRBV27 to TRBJ1-1, with a possible D match to TRBD1 (6 bases). This CDR3 has 15 residues. From germline, CDR1 is MNHEY and CDR2 SMNVEV (reference sequence). The V end lost 3 bases, the J end lost 1 base, and 12 bases lay between the germline ends. CDR3 DNA sequence: TGTGCCAGCAGTTTGTACGACAGGCCGAACACTGAAGCTTTCTTT. Translation gives CASSLYDRPNTEAFF.

This rearrangement joins TRBV3-1 (or the pseudogene TRBV3-2) to TRBJ2-7; unclear D gene. Per germline, CDR1 LGHDT and CDR2 YNNKEL (reference sequence). This CDR3 has 11 amino acids. V lost 3 bases and J 4 bases, leaving 4 bases between the germline ends. The CDR3 is CASSQQYEQYF. CDR3 coding DNA: TGTGCCAGCAGCCAGCAGTACGAGCAGTACTTC.

The chain has TRBV20-1 and TRBJ1-1; D is unresolved. There are 14 residues in the CDR3. Germline CDR1 is DFQATT and CDR2 is SNEGSKA (reference sequence). V shed 3 bases and J shed 0 bases, with 11 bases lying between them. The CDR3 nucleotides are TGCAGTGCTAGTTCAGACGGGATGAACACTGAAGCTTTCTTT. It encodes CSASSDGMNTEAFF.

The V and J genes are TRBV2 and TRBJ2-1; D is undetermined. The CDR3 loop spans 13 amino acids. Between the trimmed V and J ends, which lost 6 bases and 9 bases, there was a span of 15 bases. CDR1 and CDR2 from the germline V gene are SNHLY and FYNNEI. The CDR3: CASRVEIFGEQFF. The CDR3 DNA is TGTGCCAGCAGGGTGGAGATTTTCGGTGAGCAGTTCTTC.

V is TRBV6-2 or TRBV6-3 and J is TRBJ2-7; 8 bases fit TRBD1. The V and J ends lost 6 bases and 2 bases, in that order; junction bases with no gene match: 9. Germline CDR1 reads MNHEY; CDR2 reads SVGEGT. The CDR3 runs to 15 residues. CDR3 residues: CASSPGGGRPYEQYF. As DNA, the CDR3 is TGTGCCAGCAGCCCAGGGGGCGGCCGGCCCTACGAGCAGTACTTC.

The V call is TRBV6-5, the J call TRBJ1-6; TRBD1 might be the D (5 bases). Trimming took off 6 bases at V and 9 bases at J, with 18 bases between the two ends. The CDR3 contains 15 residues. CDR1 is MNHEY and CDR2 is SVGAGI in the germline V gene. The CDR3 loop reads CASSPGGNFPSPLHF. The DNA of the CDR3 is TGTGCCAGCAGCCCCGGGGGGAACTTCCCTTCACCCCTCCACTTT.

Only a few counts were recorded for this clone. The chain uses TRBV6-6 and TRBJ1-5, with D possibly being TRBD1 (5 bases). V was clipped by 10 bases and J by 7 bases, with 17 bases between them. The CDR3 has 13 amino acids. Germline V gene data show CDR1 as MNHNY and CDR2 as SVGAGI (reference sequence). The CDR3 region has the DNA TGTGCCACCCGGCGGGGGATCGACCAGCCCCAGCATTTT. This translates into CATRRGIDQPQHF.

This clone was picked up one time. The CDR3 protein is CATSASGGTTEAFF. DNA of the CDR3: TGTGCCACCAGTGCATCGGGGGGAACCACTGAAGCTTTCTTT. The chain links TRBV24-1 to TRBJ1-1, with TRBD1 as a possible D gene (5 bases). Germline-derived CDR1 and CDR2 are KGHDR and SFDVKD. The CDR3 runs to 14 residues. V gave up 5 bases and J gave up 4 bases, with 13 bases separating them.

This clone appeared a single time. The chain recombines TRBV5-1 with TRBJ1-2; 7 bases agree with TRBD1. V shed 5 bases and J 4 bases; nucleotides not matched to a gene: 14. The CDR3 has 16 amino acids. Germline V lookup: CDR1 SGHRS, CDR2 YFSETQ. This chain's CDR3 is CASRRESTGAGYGYTF. In DNA form, the CDR3 reads TGCGCCAGCAGACGAGAGTCCACAGGGGCGGGCTATGGCTACACCTTC.